The present entry profiles one T cell receptor (beta chain) with its context. Prevalent HPV16 infections were excluded; only incident single HPV16 infections included. The data were taken from a study of T cells in women clearing cervical HPV infection. Assay: immunoSEQ multiplex PCR; the TCRdb copy retains only in-frame clones and omits some. Its clone listing holds some 20,000 clones. The specimen was blood buffy coat. The source is a woman between 18 and 75 years old with a cervical HPV16 infection that either progressed to CIN3+ or cleared (not recorded which).

The part of the CDR3 DNA that was read is TGTGCCAGCAGCGCCAGCGGGGCTGGCACAGATACG. Translated: CASSASGAGTDT. The CDR3 in full is CASSASGAGTDTQYF. The J gene is TRBJ2-3, the V gene TRBV7-9, with 7 nucleotides matching TRBD2. With the read ending 3 residues before the CDR3 end, the germline J gene is used to fill in that end. After removal of 5 bases from V and 1 base from J, the junction contained 6 bases not matched to a gene. The CDR3 is 15 residues long. Per germline, CDR1 SEHNR and CDR2 FQNEAQ (reference sequence). The variable domain in full, with the rest retrieved from reference TRBV7-9 and TRBJ2-3, is DTGVSQNPRHKITKRGQNVTFRCDPISEHNRLYWYRQTLGQGPEFLTYFQNEAQLEKSRLLSDRFSAERPKGSFSTLEIQRTEQGDSAMYLCASSASGAGTDTQYFGPGTRLTVL.